This entry features one T cell receptor (beta chain) sequence. Its specific antigen is unknown. Base quality data are lacking; no much larger clone is found one base away. One collaborating source in Seattle enrolled patients during active infection and followed them longitudinally through the course of disease. The collaborating institutions used their own protocols to collect whole blood in K2EDTA tubes. For TCRbeta analysis, collaborators shipped samples in one of three forms: frozen whole blood, isolated PBMCs, or DNA extracted from either of those sample types. This sample stems from a study of blood T cell repertoires in COVID-19 (TCRdb year 2020). Looking at the study overall: Samples covering the acute and convalescent phases of COVID-19 were provided by collaborators in the United States, Italy and Spain. The sample metadata nearly always contained a de-identified subject ID, COVID-19 status, age in years and sex. Where HLA class I and class II types were available, the types were taken from metadata supplied by the sample provider, not from assay-based typing. The dataset comprised deeply sampled blood TCRbeta repertoires from subjects exposed to, actively infected with, or recovered from COVID-19. The samples were drawn from two sources: the first 160 participants of the ongoing ImmuneRACE study, and 1,254 subjects contributed by 6 global collaborators. The repertoires were made available in a free public database intended to serve as a resource for research on the immune response to SARS-CoV-2. The material from the prospective study consisted of cDNA or gDNA derived from T cells, B-cell-depleted T cells, or PBMCs. What the research found in general, with its limitations: The quantity of clinical and demographic metadata differed by source and by participant and was supplied without curation.

TCRbeta CDR3 regions were amplified from genomic DNA by means of the immunoSEQ Assay, a bias-controlled multiplex PCR. In the original analysis: The number of nucleated cells in each sample was estimated from the amplification of reference gene primers within the assay. To quantify the absolute abundance of each unique TCRbeta CDR3 rearrangement, sequence reads were collapsed and filtered. For each sample, productive Simpson clonality was calculated as the square root of Simpson's diversity index across productive rearrangements. The table was pulled from immuneACCESS by TCRdb, which kept in-frame rearrangements only. Such tables lose some clones; where checked, under half of the loss comes from unresolved V genes, and the rest has no known cause. The V and J calls and the clone size are those of that table, but D and trimming were determined from the DNA. A total of approximately 440,000 clones appear in this sample, 70% to 90% of them only once. The top ten hold roughly 13% of the sample.

At the junction V is shortened by 4 bases and J by 4 bases, with 15 bases in between. The cysteine opens and the phenylalanine closes a CDR3 of 15 amino acids. The read is trimmed to its CDR3 DNA, 45 bases read in frame from base 1. As encoded in the germline V gene, CDR1 is KGHDR while CDR2 is SFDVKD. This clonotype originated in a woman aged 50 to 60 with COVID-19, enrolled during active disease. Sequencing was carried out using peripheral blood. This chain joins TRBV24-1 to TRBJ1-2; a tentative D call is TRBD1 (6 bases match). This receptor carries the CDR3 CATSDSRGLAYGYTF. The nucleotide sequence is TGTGCCACCAGTGACTCCAGGGGCCTCGCCTATGGCTACACCTTC.